These T cell receptor beta chains were read from a single sample in a study of spatial heterogeneity in lung cancer. One entry per CDR3 protein results from TCRdb running MiXCR on the 5' RACE reads. The repertoire holds some 120,000 distinct CDR3 sequences, 9% to 15% seen once, with approximately 15% in the top ten. The source material was PBMCs, sampled at follow-up. All receptors derive from a male donor with early-stage non-small cell lung cancer. The CDR3 runs from the conserved cysteine through the conserved F or W. The D gene is left open where the match is weak. Not all rows give a size; the values are once, few, many and, for expanded clones, a class.

v_gene: TRBV20-1
d_gene: TRBD1
abundance: few
j_gene: TRBJ2-3
CDR3nt: TGCAGTGCTAGAAGACAGGGGGTCTCAGCAGGCCGCACAGATACGCAGTATTTT
CDR3aa: CSARRQGVSAGRTDTQYF

v_gene: TRBV5-1
d_gene: NA
abundance: many
j_gene: TRBJ2-1
CDR3nt: TGCGCCAGCAGCCCGGGTGCCTACAATGAGCAGTTCTTC
CDR3aa: CASSPGAYNEQFF

v_gene: TRBV29-1
d_gene: NA
abundance: NA
j_gene: TRBJ1-4
CDR3nt: TGCAGCGCAGCTTCAGGGTTTTCTAATGAAAAACTGTTTTTT
CDR3aa: CSAASGFSNEKLFF

v_gene: TRBV6-2/TRBV6-3
d_gene: NA
abundance: NA
j_gene: TRBJ1-5
CDR3nt: TGTGCCAGCAGCACGACAGGATACAATCAGCCCCAGCATTTT
CDR3aa: CASSTTGYNQPQHF

v_gene: TRBV7-2
d_gene: TRBD2
abundance: many
j_gene: TRBJ2-5
CDR3nt: TGTGCCAGCAGCTTATTACTAGCGGGGGGAGGAGAGACCCAGTACTTC
CDR3aa: CASSLLLAGGGETQYF

v_gene: TRBV11-2
d_gene: NA
abundance: NA
j_gene: TRBJ1-5
CDR3nt: TGTGCCAGCAGCCATATGGGACAGCCCCAGCATTTT
CDR3aa: CASSHMGQPQHF

v_gene: TRBV20-1
d_gene: NA
abundance: many
j_gene: TRBJ2-7
CDR3nt: TGCAGTGCTAGAGGGGTGGGCTGGGACTTCTCCTACGAGCAGTACTTC
CDR3aa: CSARGVGWDFSYEQYF

v_gene: TRBV18
d_gene: NA
abundance: few
j_gene: TRBJ2-5
CDR3nt: TGTGCCAGCTCACCACCCGGGGGGACAGGAGAGACCCAGTACTTC
CDR3aa: CASSPPGGTGETQYF

v_gene: TRBV27
d_gene: NA
abundance: few
j_gene: TRBJ1-1
CDR3nt: TGTGCCAGCAGTCCCGAGGGAATGAACACTGAAGCTTTCTTT
CDR3aa: CASSPEGMNTEAFF

v_gene: TRBV19
d_gene: NA
abundance: NA
j_gene: TRBJ1-5
CDR3nt: TGTGCCAGTAGTATTTTGGGTAGCAATCAGCCCCAGCATTTT
CDR3aa: CASSILGSNQPQHF

v_gene: TRBV6-5
d_gene: TRBD2
abundance: NA
j_gene: TRBJ2-7
CDR3nt: TGTGCCAGCTCCACCGGGACTAGCGGGGCGGGTTGGTCCTACGAGCAGTACTTC
CDR3aa: CASSTGTSGAGWSYEQYF

v_gene: TRBV11-2
d_gene: NA
abundance: few
j_gene: TRBJ1-6
CDR3nt: TGTGCCAGCAGCTTAGATCCGGGTCCAAACTCACCCCTCCACTTT
CDR3aa: CASSLDPGPNSPLHF

v_gene: TRBV5-1
d_gene: NA
abundance: many
j_gene: TRBJ1-1
CDR3nt: TGCGCCAGCAGCTTGGGTACCCTAGATGAAGCTTTCTTT
CDR3aa: CASSLGTLDEAFF

v_gene: TRBV5-1
d_gene: TRBD1
abundance: NA
j_gene: TRBJ2-1
CDR3nt: TGCGCCAGCAGCTTGGCCGAGGGACAGGGTTACAATGAGCAGTTCTTC
CDR3aa: CASSLAEGQGYNEQFF

v_gene: TRBV9
d_gene: TRBD1
abundance: NA
j_gene: TRBJ2-2
CDR3nt: TGTGCCAGCAGCGTAGAACAGGGGGCGATCGGCACCGGGGAGCTGTTTTTT
CDR3aa: CASSVEQGAIGTGELFF

v_gene: TRBV11-2
d_gene: NA
abundance: NA
j_gene: TRBJ2-3
CDR3nt: TGTGCCAGCAGCTTAGATCTGGGAACTAGGGCGGGATTT
CDR3aa: CASSLDLGTRAGF

v_gene: TRBV7-2
d_gene: NA
abundance: many
j_gene: TRBJ1-2
CDR3nt: TGTGCCAGCAGGGCAGGGGCGGGGGGCTACACCTTC
CDR3aa: CASRAGAGGYTF

v_gene: TRBV6-2/TRBV6-3
d_gene: NA
abundance: few
j_gene: TRBJ2-1
CDR3nt: TGTGCCAGCAGTACGACTCCTAGTCTGGGGGCTGAGCAGTTCTTC
CDR3aa: CASSTTPSLGAEQFF

v_gene: TRBV30
d_gene: NA
abundance: few
j_gene: TRBJ2-5
CDR3nt: TGTGCCTGGAGTGTACGATTAGGGACGACGGAGCAAGAGACCCAGTACTTC
CDR3aa: CAWSVRLGTTEQETQYF

v_gene: TRBV28
d_gene: NA
abundance: few
j_gene: TRBJ1-5
CDR3nt: TGTGCCAGCAGTTTGACAGTGGGGAATCAGCCCCAGCATTTT
CDR3aa: CASSLTVGNQPQHF

v_gene: TRBV20-1
d_gene: TRBD2
abundance: many
j_gene: TRBJ2-2
CDR3nt: TGCAGTGCTCAGACTAGCGGGGGCCCGAACACCGGGGAGCTGTTTTTT
CDR3aa: CSAQTSGGPNTGELFF

v_gene: TRBV7-9
d_gene: TRBD2
abundance: many
j_gene: TRBJ2-3
CDR3nt: TGTGCCAGCAGCTCGGGACTAGCGGGGTTGACAGATACGCAGTATTTT
CDR3aa: CASSSGLAGLTDTQYF

v_gene: TRBV2
d_gene: NA
abundance: NA
j_gene: TRBJ1-1
CDR3nt: TGTGCCAGCAGTGAAGCGCTTCGTCATAAGGCAGCTTTCTTT
CDR3aa: CASSEALRHKAAFF

v_gene: TRBV10-3
d_gene: TRBD1
abundance: few
j_gene: TRBJ1-1
CDR3nt: TGTGCCATCTCTCGGACAGGACAAAACACTGAAGCTTTCTTT
CDR3aa: CAISRTGQNTEAFF

v_gene: TRBV6-5
d_gene: NA
abundance: NA
j_gene: TRBJ2-7
CDR3nt: TGTGCCAGCAGTTACGGCTTGACCAGAGAGCAGTACTTC
CDR3aa: CASSYGLTREQYF

v_gene: TRBV6-6
d_gene: NA
abundance: NA
j_gene: TRBJ1-2
CDR3nt: TGTGCCAGCAGTTACGAGGGGACGTTTGGCTACACCTTC
CDR3aa: CASSYEGTFGYTF

v_gene: TRBV5-8
d_gene: NA
abundance: NA
j_gene: TRBJ1-5
CDR3nt: TGTGCCAGCAGCTTGCTCAGGGAGGGGTACAATCAGCCCCAGCATTTT
CDR3aa: CASSLLREGYNQPQHF

v_gene: TRBV20-1
d_gene: NA
abundance: few
j_gene: TRBJ2-2
CDR3nt: TGCAGTGCTAGTGGCCAGGTTAACACCGGGGAGCTGTTTTTT
CDR3aa: CSASGQVNTGELFF

v_gene: TRBV24-1
d_gene: NA
abundance: NA
j_gene: TRBJ2-7
CDR3nt: TGTGCCACCAGTGGTTACAGGGACCACGAGCAGTACTTC
CDR3aa: CATSGYRDHEQYF

v_gene: TRBV15
d_gene: NA
abundance: many
j_gene: TRBJ1-1
CDR3nt: TGTGCCACCAGCAGACAGGCGTCTGAAGCTTTCTTT
CDR3aa: CATSRQASEAFF

v_gene: TRBV5-1
d_gene: NA
abundance: NA
j_gene: TRBJ1-2
CDR3nt: TGCGCCAGCACCTTCATGGGAAAGGAGGGGTCCGTCTATGGCTACACCTTC
CDR3aa: CASTFMGKEGSVYGYTF

v_gene: TRBV20-1
d_gene: TRBD1
abundance: few
j_gene: TRBJ1-1
CDR3nt: TGCAGTGGCTTCAGGGGGGGGAACACTGAAGCTTTCTTT
CDR3aa: CSGFRGGNTEAFF

v_gene: TRBV3-1
d_gene: TRBD1
abundance: NA
j_gene: TRBJ1-2
CDR3nt: TGTGCCAGCAGCCAAGTCTTGACAGGGAAGCACTATGGCTACACCTTC
CDR3aa: CASSQVLTGKHYGYTF

v_gene: TRBV18
d_gene: NA
abundance: few
j_gene: TRBJ1-1
CDR3nt: TGTGCCAGCTCACCTAGGGGCGAAGTCTCTGAAGCTTTCTTT
CDR3aa: CASSPRGEVSEAFF

v_gene: TRBV29-1
d_gene: NA
abundance: many
j_gene: TRBJ2-7
CDR3nt: TGCAGCGTAACAGACAGGCAGTACTACGAGCAGTACTTC
CDR3aa: CSVTDRQYYEQYF

v_gene: TRBV4-2
d_gene: TRBD1
abundance: NA
j_gene: TRBJ1-2
CDR3nt: TGTGCCAGCAGCCAGGGACAGGGTGGAGATGGCTACACCTTC
CDR3aa: CASSQGQGGDGYTF

v_gene: TRBV18
d_gene: NA
abundance: NA
j_gene: TRBJ2-7
CDR3nt: TGTGCCAGCTCCCCCTCGGAGGGATCCTACGAGCAGTACTTC
CDR3aa: CASSPSEGSYEQYF

v_gene: TRBV15
d_gene: NA
abundance: NA
j_gene: TRBJ1-4
CDR3nt: TGTGCCACCAGCAGACAGTCGCCAACTAATGAAAAACTGTTTTTT
CDR3aa: CATSRQSPTNEKLFF

v_gene: TRBV10-1
d_gene: NA
abundance: few
j_gene: TRBJ2-2
CDR3nt: TGCGCCAGCAGTGAAGGCGTAAACACCGGGGAGCTGTTTTTT
CDR3aa: CASSEGVNTGELFF

v_gene: TRBV7-3
d_gene: NA
abundance: many
j_gene: TRBJ2-1
CDR3nt: TGTGCCAGCAGCTTAGGGGGTCAGCGCTACAATGAGCAGTTCTTC
CDR3aa: CASSLGGQRYNEQFF

v_gene: TRBV29-1
d_gene: NA
abundance: few
j_gene: TRBJ2-2
CDR3nt: TGCAGCGTCGAGGTAAAGCGGGAGCTGTTTTTT
CDR3aa: CSVEVKRELFF

v_gene: TRBV9
d_gene: NA
abundance: NA
j_gene: TRBJ2-1
CDR3nt: TGTGCCAGCAGCCCAAATGGCAATGAGCAGTTCTTC
CDR3aa: CASSPNGNEQFF

v_gene: TRBV5-1
d_gene: TRBD1
abundance: few
j_gene: TRBJ2-1
CDR3nt: TGCGCCAGCAGCTTGGGCGGACAGGTAATCAACAATGAGCAGTTCTTC
CDR3aa: CASSLGGQVINNEQFF

v_gene: TRBV7-3
d_gene: TRBD1
abundance: many
j_gene: TRBJ1-5
CDR3nt: TGTGCCAGCAGCTTCTGGACAGGGGGCGCTGATGGTGACGGCAATCAGCCCCAGCATTTT
CDR3aa: CASSFWTGGADGDGNQPQHF

v_gene: TRBV20-1
d_gene: NA
abundance: NA
j_gene: TRBJ2-3
CDR3nt: TGCAGTGCTAGAGCCCTCCCCGAGATGGGAGCCACAGATACGCAGTATTTT
CDR3aa: CSARALPEMGATDTQYF

v_gene: TRBV29-1
d_gene: TRBD1
abundance: many
j_gene: TRBJ2-7
CDR3nt: TGCAGCGTGGACCCCCAGGGGGCGGAGGAGCAGTACTTC
CDR3aa: CSVDPQGAEEQYF

v_gene: TRBV6-6
d_gene: NA
abundance: once
j_gene: TRBJ2-7
CDR3nt: TGTGCCAGCAGTTACTCGCTAGAGCAGTACTTC
CDR3aa: CASSYSLEQYF

v_gene: TRBV6-5
d_gene: NA
abundance: many
j_gene: TRBJ1-2
CDR3nt: TGTGCCAGCAGTTACTCAGGGCACGGCTACACCTTC
CDR3aa: CASSYSGHGYTF

v_gene: TRBV7-9
d_gene: NA
abundance: NA
j_gene: TRBJ2-7
CDR3nt: TGTGCCAGCAGCGTCGACCGCTACTCCTACGAGCAGTACTTC
CDR3aa: CASSVDRYSYEQYF

v_gene: TRBV20-1
d_gene: TRBD1
abundance: many
j_gene: TRBJ1-5
CDR3nt: TGCAGTGTCACTGCAGGGGGTAGCAATCAGCCCCAGCATTTT
CDR3aa: CSVTAGGSNQPQHF

v_gene: TRBV3-1
d_gene: NA
abundance: many
j_gene: TRBJ1-3
CDR3nt: TGTGCCAGCAGCCTCGGCAGCCACTCTGGAAACACCATATATTTT
CDR3aa: CASSLGSHSGNTIYF

v_gene: TRBV3-1
d_gene: NA
abundance: many
j_gene: TRBJ2-4
CDR3nt: TGTGCCAGCAGCCGCGCAGCGCTGGGAAACATTCAGTACTTC
CDR3aa: CASSRAALGNIQYF

v_gene: TRBV3-1
d_gene: NA
abundance: NA
j_gene: TRBJ1-1
CDR3nt: TGTGCCAGCAGCCAAGATTTGTCAGGGTCTGAAGCTTTCTTT
CDR3aa: CASSQDLSGSEAFF

v_gene: TRBV4-2
d_gene: NA
abundance: NA
j_gene: TRBJ1-1
CDR3nt: TGTGCCAGCAGCCAAGGCAGGGACACTGAAGCTTTCTTT
CDR3aa: CASSQGRDTEAFF

v_gene: TRBV5-4
d_gene: NA
abundance: many
j_gene: TRBJ2-5
CDR3nt: TGTGCCAGCAGCTTGGTCAGCCAAGAGACCCAGTACTTC
CDR3aa: CASSLVSQETQYF

v_gene: TRBV19
d_gene: TRBD1
abundance: many
j_gene: TRBJ1-5
CDR3nt: TGTGCCAGTAGTAGGGACAGGGTTGGTGGTCGCAATCAGCCCCAGCATTTT
CDR3aa: CASSRDRVGGRNQPQHF

v_gene: TRBV5-1
d_gene: NA
abundance: NA
j_gene: TRBJ2-3
CDR3nt: TGCGCCAGCAGCTCGGCTGCGGCGGATACGCAGTATTTT
CDR3aa: CASSSAAADTQYF